The 30 T cell receptor beta chains below all came from one sample that was sequenced in a study of blood T cell repertoires in COVID-19. Only in-frame clones appear in the TCRdb table, and some are missing; sequencing was by immunoSEQ multiplex PCR. The sample lists about 330,000 clones; about 92% were seen once. Sequencing was done on a sample of PBMCs or T cells enriched from blood (not recorded which). These receptors originate from a woman aged 30 to 39 who had recovered from COVID-19.

V gene TRBV7-9 combines with J gene TRBJ1-1; no clear D. CDR1 and CDR2 (germline): SEHNR, FQNEAQ (reference sequence). The ends were cut back, 1 base at V and 5 bases at J, with 14 bases in the middle. The length of the CDR3 is 15 residues. This chain's CDR3 is CASSLVSAGSTEAFF. CDR3 in DNA: TGTGCCAGCAGCTTAGTCTCCGCTGGGAGTACTGAAGCTTTCTTT.

In this sample, this clone turned up a few times. J is TRBJ1-5 and V is TRBV7-2, with 10 nucleotides matching TRBD1. V lost 5 bases to trimming and J lost 4 bases; unmatched junction nucleotides: 2. This CDR3 comprises 14 residues. CDR1 and CDR2 from the germline V gene are SGHTA and FQGNSA. This CDR3 reads CASSRTGGNQPQHF. The DNA for the CDR3 is TGTGCCAGCAGCCGGACAGGGGGAAATCAGCCCCAGCATTTT.

The chain links TRBV19 to TRBJ2-2, with D possibly matching TRBD2 (6 bases). V was trimmed by 5 bases and J by 4 bases, leaving 11 bases between them. From germline, CDR1 is LNHDA and CDR2 SQIVND (reference sequence). The CDR3 spans 14 residues. The DNA of the CDR3 is TGTGCCAGTAGTGCCTCGGAGGGCACCGGGGAGCTGTTTTTT. Residues: CASSASEGTGELFF.

The genes are TRBV2 and TRBJ2-7; D not resolved. The CDR3 length is 12 residues. Germline lookup yields CDR1 SNHLY and CDR2 FYNNEI. Trimming stripped 5 bases from V and 4 bases from J, with 9 bases between. In DNA, the CDR3 is TGTGCCAGCAGTCCTATCGTATACGAGCAGTACTTC. Translating gives CASSPIVYEQYF.

The chain employs TRBV7-2 and TRBJ2-3, with 9 positions matching TRBD2. Trimming cost V 8 bases and J 6 bases; bases outside gene matches: 6. The length of the CDR3 is 13 residues. Per germline, CDR1 SGHTA and CDR2 FQGNSA. The CDR3 spells CASAGGPLDTQYF. Written as DNA, the CDR3 is TGTGCCAGCGCGGGGGGGCCTTTGGATACGCAGTATTTT.

The gene calls are TRBV15 and TRBJ1-6; D is ambiguous. V shed 0 bases and J shed 7 bases, with 10 bases lying between them. The CDR3 has 15 amino acids. Germline V lookup: CDR1 LNHNV, CDR2 YYDKDF (reference sequence). The DNA of the CDR3 is TGTGCCACCAGCAGAGATCCTGGTAGCAATTCACCCCTCCACTTT. Its protein product is CATSRDPGSNSPLHF.

The chain couples TRBV7-2 to TRBJ1-5; unclear D gene. CDR1 and CDR2 from the germline V gene are SGHTA and FQGNSA. The CDR3 sequence is 14 residues long. The ends were cut back, 1 base at V and 6 bases at J, with 10 bases in the middle. The CDR3 is CASSLGTAGQPQHF. The DNA of the CDR3 is TGTGCCAGCAGCTTAGGGACGGCGGGTCAGCCCCAGCATTTT.

The J gene is TRBJ2-1, the V gene TRBV2; 8 bases match TRBD1. Germline trimming cut 6 bases from V and 1 base from J; bases unmatched to any gene: 8. Per germline, CDR1 SNHLY and CDR2 FYNNEI. The CDR3 length is 16 residues. DNA for the CDR3: TGTGCCAGCAGACTACAGGGGGTAGTATCCTACAATGAGCAGTTCTTC. This gives the protein CASRLQGVVSYNEQFF.

This rearrangement joins TRBV3-1 (or the pseudogene TRBV3-2) to TRBJ2-5; TRBD1 is a possible D gene (6 bases). The V end was cut by 5 bases, the J end by 0 bases, with 10 bases between. The CDR3 has 14 residues. Germline V gene data show CDR1 as LGHDT and CDR2 as YNNKEL (reference sequence). The CDR3 DNA sequence: TGTGCCAGCAGCTCGCGGACAGACCAAGAGACCCAGTACTTC. Amino acids: CASSSRTDQETQYF.

This sequence joins TRBV11-2 and TRBJ2-5; 7 nucleotides agree with TRBD2. The trim removed 6 bases at V and 4 bases at J, leaving 11 bases unmatched. Germline CDR1 SGHAT, CDR2 FQNNGV. This CDR3 contains 15 residues. CDR3 nucleotide sequence: TGTGCCAGCAGTGATGTGGCTAGCGGCACAGAGACCCAGTACTTC. Encoded protein: CASSDVASGTETQYF.

This clone was observed a single time. The V gene is TRBV28, the J gene TRBJ2-7; weak D call: TRBD1 (5 bases). Per germline, CDR1 MDHEN and CDR2 SYDVKM. The CDR3 has 13 amino acids. The V end lost 3 bases, the J end lost 3 bases, and 9 bases lay between the germline ends. This CDR3 is CASSLTEFYEQYF. DNA for the CDR3: TGTGCCAGCAGTTTGACAGAATTCTACGAGCAGTACTTC.

V and J are TRBV7-3 and TRBJ2-6; weak D call: TRBD2 (5 bases). The CDR3 extends over 16 amino acids. CDR1 is SGHTA and CDR2 is FQGTGA in the germline V gene. The germline V and J ends were trimmed by 2 bases and 3 bases, with 11 bases remaining between them. CDR3 sequence reads: CASSLERSLGANVLTF. The CDR3 coding sequence is TGTGCCAGCAGCTTAGAGCGGTCCCTTGGGGCCAACGTCCTGACTTTC.

DNA for the CDR3: TGTGCCAGCAGCTCCCCGGGGGGGCCTGGCTACACCTTC. Protein product: CASSSPGGPGYTF. The rearrangement links TRBV11-2 to TRBJ1-2, with D possibly being TRBD1 (6 bases). The CDR3 has 13 amino acids. Trimming removed 4 bases at V and 7 bases at J, with 13 bases between. Germline assignment: CDR1 SGHAT and CDR2 FQNNGV.

This clone was detected only once. The chain uses TRBV28 and TRBJ1-6; 7 positions match TRBD1. Looked up from germline, CDR1 is MDHEN and CDR2 is SYDVKM. V dropped 5 bases and J dropped 7; count of bases not matched to a gene: 5. The CDR3 length is 14 residues. For the CDR3, the DNA is TGTGCCAGCAGTGGGGGACAGACAAATTCACCCCTCCACTTT. It encodes CASSGGQTNSPLHF.

This chain connects TRBV29-1 to TRBJ2-3, with a tentative D call TRBD1 (5 bases). V gave up 3 bases and J gave up 5 bases, with 9 bases separating them. In germline, CDR1 is SQVTM, CDR2 ANQGSEA. This CDR3 is 12 amino acids long. This CDR3 reads CSVDQGRDTQYF. The CDR3 DNA is TGCAGCGTTGATCAGGGCAGAGATACGCAGTATTTT.

The chain has TRBV20-1 and TRBJ2-7, with a weak D call TRBD1 (5 bases). The CDR3 totals 11 residues. V was trimmed by 7 bases and J by 3 bases, leaving 10 bases between them. CDR1 DFQATT and CDR2 SNEGSKA come from the germline V gene (reference sequence). The CDR3 bases are TGCAGTGGGGTGGGGCACTACGAGCAGTACTTC. Amino acid sequence: CSGVGHYEQYF.

The chain is built from TRBV6-4 and TRBJ2-1; 16 nucleotides match TRBD2. The germline CDR1 and CDR2 sequences are MRHNA and SNTAGT. The CDR3 is 17 residues long. J was trimmed by 7 bases and V by 5 bases; bases with no gene match: 8. CDR3 in DNA: TGTGCCAGCAGTACGGGGACTAGCGGGGGGGCCTGGAATGAGCAGTTCTTC. The encoded protein is CASSTGTSGGAWNEQFF.

The V gene is TRBV7-2, the J gene TRBJ2-2; 7 bases map to TRBD1. The CDR3 has 14 amino acids. Germline CDR1 is SGHTA and CDR2 is FQGNSA. V shed 4 bases, J shed 6 bases, and the junction held 5 bases outside the gene matches. The CDR3 nucleotides read TGTGCCAGCAGCTCGACAGGGCTCGCCGGGGAGCTGTTTTTT. Translating gives CASSSTGLAGELFF.

The chain is built from TRBV7-9 and TRBJ2-3; D perhaps matches TRBD2 (5 bases). Germline loops: CDR1 SEHNR, CDR2 FQNEAQ (reference sequence). Between the trimmed V and J ends, which lost 4 bases and 2 bases, there was a span of 13 bases. This CDR3 spans 15 amino acids. CDR3 DNA: TGTGCCAGCAGCTCCTGGACTCTCTACACAGATACGCAGTATTTT. Protein: CASSSWTLYTDTQYF.

The V gene is TRBV5-1, the J gene TRBJ2-3; 8 nucleotides align to TRBD2. After removal of 0 bases from V and 5 bases from J, the junction contained 8 bases not matched to a gene. The CDR3 contains 16 residues. CDR1 and CDR2 from the germline V gene are SGHRS and YFSETQ. The CDR3 loop is CASSLADSGTRDTQYF. CDR3 DNA sequence: TGCGCCAGCAGCTTGGCGGATAGCGGGACTAGAGATACGCAGTATTTT.

The V gene is TRBV24-1, the J gene TRBJ2-2, with a tentative D call TRBD1 (6 bases). V was trimmed by 3 bases and J by 1 base, leaving 11 bases between them. This CDR3 spans 16 amino acids. CDR1 is KGHDR and CDR2 is SFDVKD in the germline V gene. The CDR3: CATSDLPDRNTGELFF. The CDR3 DNA is TGTGCCACCAGTGATCTCCCGGACAGGAACACCGGGGAGCTGTTTTTT.

V is TRBV7-9 and J is TRBJ2-7; 7 bases align to TRBD1. This CDR3 is built from 13 residues. V was pared by 5 bases and J by 3 bases, with 4 bases of the junction left unmatched. Germline V gives CDR1 SEHNR, CDR2 FQNEAQ (reference sequence). This CDR3 is CASSQTGFYEQYF. DNA of the CDR3: TGTGCCAGCAGCCAGACAGGGTTCTACGAGCAGTACTTC.

The V gene is TRBV5-1, the J gene TRBJ1-4, with 11 bases fitting TRBD1. From germline, CDR1 is SGHRS and CDR2 YFSETQ. V trimming: 4 bases; J trimming: 7 bases; junction bases outside the gene matches: 3. This CDR3 is 14 amino acids long. The CDR3 sequence: CASSAGTGGEKLFF. In DNA form, the CDR3 reads TGCGCCAGCAGCGCCGGGACAGGGGGTGAAAAACTGTTTTTT.

V usage is TRBV15 and J usage is TRBJ2-7, with TRBD2 matching over 12 bases. V lost 1 base and J lost 3; bases outside the gene matches: 4. The germline gives CDR1 LNHNV, CDR2 YYDKDF (reference sequence). The CDR3 loop spans 16 amino acids. The CDR3 region has the DNA TGTGCCACCAGCAGAGGACTAGCGGGAGTTAGCTACGAGCAGTACTTC. Translation gives CATSRGLAGVSYEQYF.

The rearrangement links TRBV6-5 to TRBJ1-1; D is ambiguous. Germline-derived CDR1 and CDR2 are MNHEY and SVGAGI. Deletions cut 0 bases from V and 0 bases from J, with 11 bases between. The CDR3 has 16 residues. Written as DNA, the CDR3 is TGTGCCAGCAGTTACTCGGCGGGTTCTCTGAACACTGAAGCTTTCTTT. Its protein product is CASSYSAGSLNTEAFF.

The V call is TRBV28, the J call TRBJ1-2, with D perhaps TRBD1 (5 bases). The V gene lost 6 bases and the J gene lost 4 bases, with 12 bases spanning the gap. Germline CDR1 MDHEN, CDR2 SYDVKM. CDR3 size: 13 residues. Here the CDR3 DNA reads TGTGCCAGCAGGGATGGACACGGCTATGGCTACACCTTC. The encoded protein is CASRDGHGYGYTF.

Regarding this clone: Different DNA sequences within this sample yield the same CDR3. The chain combines TRBV30 with TRBJ2-7; the D gene is possibly TRBD1 (6 bases). This CDR3 has 14 amino acids. Trimming shortened V by 0 bases and J by 0 bases, and 9 bases separated the two germline ends. CDR1 and CDR2 from the germline V gene are GTSNPN and SVGIG (reference sequence). CDR3 in DNA: TGTGCCTGGAGTGTAGGGGGAAGCTCCTACGAGCAGTACTTC. It specifies CAWSVGGSSYEQYF.

The gene calls are TRBV13 and TRBJ1-1; D is perhaps TRBD1 (6 bases). The V gene lost 4 bases and the J gene lost 5 bases, with 14 bases spanning the gap. The CDR3 totals 14 residues. Looked up from germline, CDR1 is PRHDT and CDR2 is FYEKMQ (reference sequence). The CDR3 DNA is TGTGCCAGCAGCTATCCGACAGGAAATACTGAAGCTTTCTTT. This translates into CASSYPTGNTEAFF. Full variable domain (outside the CDR3, taken from reference TRBV13 and TRBJ1-1): AAGVIQSPRHLIKEKRETATLKCYPIPRHDTVYWYQQGPGQDPQFLISFYEKMQSDKGSIPDRFSAQQFSDYHSELNMSSLELGDSALYFCASSYPTGNTEAFFGQGTRLTVV.

The chain recombines TRBV27 with TRBJ2-6; weak D call: TRBD1 (6 bases). Germline V gives CDR1 MNHEY, CDR2 SMNVEV (reference sequence). The CDR3 totals 17 residues. Trimming pared 5 bases from V and 0 bases from J, leaving 14 bases between. The CDR3 is CASSLRTAVSGANVLTF. The CDR3 bases are TGTGCCAGCAGTCTAAGGACAGCTGTCTCTGGGGCCAACGTCCTGACTTTC.

The chain carries TRBV19 and TRBJ2-3, with 10 bases fitting TRBD2. The CDR3 is 13 amino acids. Germline V gene sequence: CDR1 LNHDA, CDR2 SQIVND (reference sequence). Trimming cost V 9 bases and J 4 bases; bases outside gene matches: 4. CDR3 in DNA: TGTGCCAGCGGAGCGGGAGGGCCAGATACGCAGTATTTT. Its translation is CASGAGGPDTQYF.